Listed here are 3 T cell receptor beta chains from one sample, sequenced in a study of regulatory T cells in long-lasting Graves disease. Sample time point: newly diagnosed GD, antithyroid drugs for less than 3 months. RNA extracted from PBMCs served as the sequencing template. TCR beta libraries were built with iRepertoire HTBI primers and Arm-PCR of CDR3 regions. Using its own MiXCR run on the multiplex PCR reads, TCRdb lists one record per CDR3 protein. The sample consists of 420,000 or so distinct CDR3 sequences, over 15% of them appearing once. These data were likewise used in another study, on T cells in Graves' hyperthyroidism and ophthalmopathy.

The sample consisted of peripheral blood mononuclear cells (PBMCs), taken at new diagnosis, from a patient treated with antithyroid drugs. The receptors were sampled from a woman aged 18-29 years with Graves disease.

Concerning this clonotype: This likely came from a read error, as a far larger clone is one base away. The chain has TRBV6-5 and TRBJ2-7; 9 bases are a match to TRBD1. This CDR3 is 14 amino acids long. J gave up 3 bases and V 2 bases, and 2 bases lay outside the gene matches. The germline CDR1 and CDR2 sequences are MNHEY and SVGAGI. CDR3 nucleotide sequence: TGTGCCAGCAGTTACGAGACAGGGGGCTACGAGCAGTACTTC. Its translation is CASSYETGGYEQYF.

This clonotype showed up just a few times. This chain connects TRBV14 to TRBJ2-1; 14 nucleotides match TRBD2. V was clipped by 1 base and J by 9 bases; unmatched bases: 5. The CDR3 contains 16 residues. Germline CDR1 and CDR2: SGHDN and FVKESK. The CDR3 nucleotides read TGTGCCAGCAGCCAAGTGGGACTAGCGGGAGTCAGTGAGCAGTTCTTC. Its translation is CASSQVGLAGVSEQFF.

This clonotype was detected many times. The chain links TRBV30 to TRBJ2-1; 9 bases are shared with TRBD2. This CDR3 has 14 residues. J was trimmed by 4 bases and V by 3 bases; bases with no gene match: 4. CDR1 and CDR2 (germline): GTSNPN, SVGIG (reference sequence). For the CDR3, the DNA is TGTGCCTGGAGGCTAGCGGGACGGTACAATGAGCAGTTCTTC. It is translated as CAWRLAGRYNEQFF.